This T cell receptor beta chain was captured in a study of early T cells in non-severe SARS-CoV-2 infection. TCRdb fed the 5' RACE reads into MiXCR, producing one record per CDR3 protein. The top ten hold 7.6% of the sample, which has over 30,000 distinct CDR3 sequences, around 6% seen once. There are many counts of this clonotype. Germline loops: CDR1 KGHSH, CDR2 LQKENI. This CDR3 region has 16 residues. The V segment lost 3 bases and the J segment 5 bases; nucleotides outside the gene matches: 12. The sample comprised whole blood. The rearrangement links TRBV18 to TRBJ1-1; 7 bases line up with TRBD1. The TCR comes from an adult who was a healthcare worker with PCR-confirmed SARS-CoV-2 infection or an uninfected control (not recorded which). In DNA form, the CDR3 reads TGTGCCAGCTCACCCACGCAAAGACAGGGAACAACTGAAGCTTTCTTT. Residues: CASSPTQRQGTTEAFF.